Included here is one T cell receptor beta chain sequence, with context. Its antigen has not been determined. No base qualities exist here, and no much larger clone lies one base off it. The data were taken from a study of T-cell reconstitution after alpha-beta-depleted transplantation in children (dated by TCRdb to the mid-2010s). Looking at the study overall: T-cell immune reconstitution after TCRalphabeta/CD19-depleted allogeneic hematopoietic cell transplantation in children was quantitatively tracked in the study by means of TCR repertoire profiling.

Receptor amplification or capture employed PCR. For sequencing, an Illumina HiSeq 2500 was employed. Molecular barcoding was employed in the preparation of TCR libraries, with unique molecular identifiers being used to normalize TCRbeta repertoire quantification. TCRdb reworked the public reads: Q25 trimming with fastp, MiXCR clone assembly, productive beta chains retained. Every CDR3 protein is listed once, alongside the most common genes and DNA of its rows. This sample is represented by approximately 240,000 distinct CDR3 sequences; around 10% of them were singletons. Of the sample, over 5.5% falls within the top ten clones. CDR1 is given as SGHAT and CDR2 as FQNNGV, both from the germline V gene. V is cut back by 4 bases and J by 6 bases, with 12 bases in the junction unmatched. The CDR3 goes from the cysteine to the phenylalanine over 17 residues. Just CDR3 DNA is preserved here, 51 bases in frame from base 1.

Rearrangement joined TRBV11-2 to TRBJ2-1; 10 of the junction bases match TRBD2. This sequence originates from a human donor who donated a stem cell graft to a child with acute lymphoblastic leukemia. The sample consisted of PBMCs from the stem cell graft donor, taken from the stem cell graft. The CDR3 amino acid sequence is: CASSSRGVAGGLNEQFF. In nucleotide form, the sequence is TGTGCCAGCAGCTCCCGGGGAGTAGCGGGGGGCCTCAATGAGCAGTTCTTC.